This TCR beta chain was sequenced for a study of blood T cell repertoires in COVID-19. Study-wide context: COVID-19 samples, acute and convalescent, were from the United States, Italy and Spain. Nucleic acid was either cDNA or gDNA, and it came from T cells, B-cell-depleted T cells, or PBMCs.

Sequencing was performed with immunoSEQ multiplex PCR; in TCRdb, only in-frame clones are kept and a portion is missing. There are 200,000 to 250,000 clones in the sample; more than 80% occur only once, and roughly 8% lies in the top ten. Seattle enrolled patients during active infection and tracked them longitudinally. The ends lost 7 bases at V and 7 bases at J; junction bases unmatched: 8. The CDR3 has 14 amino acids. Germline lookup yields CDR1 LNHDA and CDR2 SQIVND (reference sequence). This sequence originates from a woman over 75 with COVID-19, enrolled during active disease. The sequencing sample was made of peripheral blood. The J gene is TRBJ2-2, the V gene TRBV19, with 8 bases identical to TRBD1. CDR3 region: CASKEAGGGGELFF. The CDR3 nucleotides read TGTGCCAGTAAAGAGGCAGGGGGCGGCGGGGAGCTGTTTTTT.